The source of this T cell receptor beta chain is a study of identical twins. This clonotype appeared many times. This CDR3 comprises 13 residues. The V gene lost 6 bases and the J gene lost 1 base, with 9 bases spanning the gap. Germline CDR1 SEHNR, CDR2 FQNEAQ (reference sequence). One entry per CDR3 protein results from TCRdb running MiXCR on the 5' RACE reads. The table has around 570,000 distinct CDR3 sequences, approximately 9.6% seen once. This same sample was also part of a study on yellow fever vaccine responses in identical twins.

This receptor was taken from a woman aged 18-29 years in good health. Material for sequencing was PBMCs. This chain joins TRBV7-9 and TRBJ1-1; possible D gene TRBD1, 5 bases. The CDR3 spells CASRQGENTEAFF. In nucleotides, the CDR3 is TGTGCCAGCAGGCAGGGTGAGAACACTGAAGCTTTCTTT.